Listed below are T cell receptor beta chains from one sample, sequenced in a study of radiotherapy plus CTLA-4 blockade in lung cancer. Assay used: immunoSEQ multiplex PCR; TCRdb lists only in-frame clones, some missing. The data contain about 80,000 clones, about 88% of them singletons. The specimen comprised peripheral blood, sampled from a patient treated with radiotherapy plus ipilimumab. The receptors come from a human donor with non-small cell lung cancer who had stable disease on radiotherapy plus ipilimumab. Each CDR3 is given with its conserved first and last residue. The D gene is left open where the match is weak.

-,TRBJ2-1,TRBV2,CASSVRGGDEQFF
-,TRBJ2-7,TRBV27,CASSLYRVGQQYF
-,TRBJ1-1,TRBV2,CASRVMGGRFSEAFF
-,TRBJ2-3,TRBV21-1,CASRGRADTQYF
TRBD2,TRBJ2-1,TRBV25-1,CASSETSGYNEQFF
TRBD2,TRBJ2-3,TRBV9,CASSVGAGGTDTQYF
-,TRBJ1-2,TRBV6-1,CATPGRSFYGYTF
TRBD1,TRBJ1-5,TRBV6-1,CASITGTGRIQPQHF
-,TRBJ1-5,TRBV28,CASNLIGNQPQHF
-,TRBJ1-2,TRBV19,CASSNPQGLNTF
TRBD1,TRBJ2-5,TRBV28,CASRPRTGLVVETQYF
-,TRBJ1-2,TRBV27,CASSTDRRSGYTF
-,TRBJ1-5,TRBV6-1,CASSLRRAANQPQHF
-,TRBJ1-5,TRBV7-2,CASSLQGQIREPQHF
-,TRBJ2-1,TRBV6-5,CASSYGSSYNEQFF
TRBD1,TRBJ1-3,TRBV9,CASSGGQGTGNTIYF
-,TRBJ1-3,TRBV6-5,CASSLTRSSGNTIYF
TRBD2,TRBJ2-2,TRBV18,CASSTLTLAGKNTGELFF
-,TRBJ1-1,TRBV7-2,CASSLQGTDTEAFF
-,TRBJ2-1,TRBV7-7,CASSLVRGRWSEQFF
-,TRBJ2-7,TRBV28,CASSFGYEQYF
-,TRBJ2-7,TRBV6-1,CASGTIRAYEQYF
TRBD2,TRBJ2-5,TRBV4-2,CASSQETSGQETQYF
-,TRBJ1-2,TRBV28,CASSHPTGPGYTF
-,TRBJ2-1,TRBV30,CAWRGDLNEQFF
TRBD2,TRBJ2-1,TRBV29-1,CSPWGVAGYEQFF
-,TRBJ2-3,TRBV11-2,CASSPKGTDTQYF
-,TRBJ1-1,TRBV19,CASIRTNTEAFF
TRBD2,TRBJ2-1,TRBV6-5,CASSYKTSGYDNEQFF
TRBD1,TRBJ1-5,TRBV19,CASSETGLRPQHF
-,TRBJ2-7,TRBV6-1,CASSPTGAYEQYF
-,TRBJ1-3,TRBV7-8,CASSLSGTGNTVYF
-,TRBJ1-2,TRBV6-1,CASSPVGGYGYTF
TRBD2,TRBJ2-5,TRBV7-9,CASSLFPRLAGGLETQYF
TRBD1,TRBJ2-7,TRBV7-8,CASSLGSQTGGHEQYF
-,TRBJ2-3,TRBV10-3,CASSRTYTDTQYF
-,TRBJ2-3,TRBV11-2,CASSYSAGLITDTQYF
TRBD1,TRBJ2-2,TRBV11-2,CASSLSGRGQFRSTGELFF
-,TRBJ1-5,TRBV29-1,CSVALGSAQHF
TRBD1,TRBJ1-6,TRBV19,CASSLIADRASNSPLHF
TRBD1,TRBJ2-7,TRBV30,CAWVQGATYEQYF
TRBD1,TRBJ2-2,TRBV7-9,CASSPDRLTGELFF
TRBD1,TRBJ1-6,TRBV9,CASSANRDRANSPLHF
-,-,TRBV7-7,CASTQGETQYF
-,TRBJ1-4,TRBV5-1,CASSSDGSTNEKLFF